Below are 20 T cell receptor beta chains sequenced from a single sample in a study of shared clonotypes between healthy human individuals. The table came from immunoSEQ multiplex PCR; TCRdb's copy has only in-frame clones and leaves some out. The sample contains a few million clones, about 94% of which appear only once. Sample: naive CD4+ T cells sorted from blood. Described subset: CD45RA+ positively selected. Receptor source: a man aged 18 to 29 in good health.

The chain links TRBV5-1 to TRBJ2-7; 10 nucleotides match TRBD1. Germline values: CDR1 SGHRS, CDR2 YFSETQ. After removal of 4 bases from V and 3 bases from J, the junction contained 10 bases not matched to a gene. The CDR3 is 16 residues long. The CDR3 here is CASSLQPGQGFYEQYF. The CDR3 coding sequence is TGCGCCAGCAGCCTCCAACCGGGACAGGGGTTCTACGAGCAGTACTTC.

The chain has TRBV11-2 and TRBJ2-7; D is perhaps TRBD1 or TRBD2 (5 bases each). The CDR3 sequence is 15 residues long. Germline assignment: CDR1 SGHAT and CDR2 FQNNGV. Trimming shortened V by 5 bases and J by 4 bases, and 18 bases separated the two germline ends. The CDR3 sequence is CASSRLGDRAYEQYF. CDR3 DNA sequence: TGTGCCAGCAGCCGGCTGGGAGACAGAGCGTACGAGCAGTACTTC.

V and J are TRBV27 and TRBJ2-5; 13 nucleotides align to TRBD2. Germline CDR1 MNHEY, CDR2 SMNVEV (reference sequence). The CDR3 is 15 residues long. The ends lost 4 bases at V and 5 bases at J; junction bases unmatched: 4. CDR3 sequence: CASSWTSGSVETQYF. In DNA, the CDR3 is TGTGCCAGCAGTTGGACTAGCGGGAGCGTTGAGACCCAGTACTTC.

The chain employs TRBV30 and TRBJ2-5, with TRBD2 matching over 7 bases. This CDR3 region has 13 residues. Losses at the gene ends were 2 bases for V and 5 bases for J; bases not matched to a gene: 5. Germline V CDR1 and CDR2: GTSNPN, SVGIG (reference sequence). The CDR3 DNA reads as TGTGCCTGGAGTTCGAACGGGGGGGAGACCCAGTACTTC. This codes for CAWSSNGGETQYF.

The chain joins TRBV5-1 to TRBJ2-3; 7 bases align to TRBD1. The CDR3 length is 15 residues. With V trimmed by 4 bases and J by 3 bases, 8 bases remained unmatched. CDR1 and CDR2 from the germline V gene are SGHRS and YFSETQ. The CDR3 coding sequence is TGCGCCAGCAGCCCCCGCGGACAGGCAACAGATACGCAGTATTTT. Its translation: CASSPRGQATDTQYF.

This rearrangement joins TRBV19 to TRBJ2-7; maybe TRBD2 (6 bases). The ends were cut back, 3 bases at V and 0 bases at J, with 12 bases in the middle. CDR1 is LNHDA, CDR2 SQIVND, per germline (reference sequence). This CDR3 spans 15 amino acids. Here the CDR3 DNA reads TGTGCCAGTAGTATGGTGTGGGACTCCTCCTACGAGCAGTACTTC. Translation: CASSMVWDSSYEQYF. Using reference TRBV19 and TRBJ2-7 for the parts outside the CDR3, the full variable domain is DGGITQSPKYLFRKEGQNVTLSCEQNLNHDAMYWYRQDPGQGLRLIYYSQIVNDFQKGDIAEGYSVSREKKESFPLTVTSAQKNPTAFYLCASSMVWDSSYEQYFGPGTRLTVT.

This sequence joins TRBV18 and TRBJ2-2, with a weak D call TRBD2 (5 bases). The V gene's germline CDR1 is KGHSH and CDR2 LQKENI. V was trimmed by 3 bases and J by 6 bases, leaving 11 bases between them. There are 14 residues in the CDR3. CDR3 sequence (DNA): TGTGCCAGCTCACCTCAGGAGGCCTCCGGGGAGCTGTTTTTT. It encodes CASSPQEASGELFF.

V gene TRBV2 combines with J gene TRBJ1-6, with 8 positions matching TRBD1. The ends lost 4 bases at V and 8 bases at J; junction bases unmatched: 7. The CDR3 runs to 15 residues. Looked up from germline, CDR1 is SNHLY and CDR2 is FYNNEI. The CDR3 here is CASSALGQGDSPLHF. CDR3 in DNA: TGTGCCAGCAGTGCTCTCGGACAGGGCGATTCACCCCTCCACTTT.

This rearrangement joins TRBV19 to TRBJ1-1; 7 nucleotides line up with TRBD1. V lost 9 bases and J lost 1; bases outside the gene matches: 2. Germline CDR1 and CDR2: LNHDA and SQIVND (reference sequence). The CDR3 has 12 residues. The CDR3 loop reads CASQGGNTEAFF. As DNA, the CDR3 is TGTGCCAGCCAGGGGGGGAACACTGAAGCTTTCTTT.

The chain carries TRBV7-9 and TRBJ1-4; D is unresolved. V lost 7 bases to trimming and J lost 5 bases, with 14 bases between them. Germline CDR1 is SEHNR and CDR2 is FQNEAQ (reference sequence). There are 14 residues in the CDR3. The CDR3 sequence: CASTARAVNEKLFF. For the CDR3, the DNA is TGTGCCAGCACCGCTCGGGCGGTAAATGAAAAACTGTTTTTT. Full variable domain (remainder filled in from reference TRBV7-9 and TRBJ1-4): DTGVSQNPRHKITKRGQNVTFRCDPISEHNRLYWYRQTLGQGPEFLTYFQNEAQLEKSRLLSDRFSAERPKGSFSTLEIQRTEQGDSAMYLCASTARAVNEKLFFGSGTQLSVL.

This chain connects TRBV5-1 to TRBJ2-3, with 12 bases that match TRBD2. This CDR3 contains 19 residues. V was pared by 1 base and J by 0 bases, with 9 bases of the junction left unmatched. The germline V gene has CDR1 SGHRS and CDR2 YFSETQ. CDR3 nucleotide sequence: TGCGCCAGCAGCTTGACGGGACTAGCGGGCACCCTTAGCACAGATACGCAGTATTTT. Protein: CASSLTGLAGTLSTDTQYF.

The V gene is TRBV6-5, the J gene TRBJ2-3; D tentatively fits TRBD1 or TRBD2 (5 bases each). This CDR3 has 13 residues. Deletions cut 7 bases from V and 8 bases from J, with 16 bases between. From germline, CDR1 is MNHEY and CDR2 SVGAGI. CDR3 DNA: TGTGCCAGCACTGGACCGGGGCAGGGTACGCAGTATTTT. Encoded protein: CASTGPGQGTQYF.

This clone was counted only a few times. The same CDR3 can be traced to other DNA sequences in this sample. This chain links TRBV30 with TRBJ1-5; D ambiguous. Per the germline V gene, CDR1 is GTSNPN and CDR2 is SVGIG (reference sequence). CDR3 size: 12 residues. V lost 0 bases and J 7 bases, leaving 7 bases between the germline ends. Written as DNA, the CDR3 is TGTGCCTGGAGTGTACCCGGGCAGCCCCAGCATTTT. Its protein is CAWSVPGQPQHF.

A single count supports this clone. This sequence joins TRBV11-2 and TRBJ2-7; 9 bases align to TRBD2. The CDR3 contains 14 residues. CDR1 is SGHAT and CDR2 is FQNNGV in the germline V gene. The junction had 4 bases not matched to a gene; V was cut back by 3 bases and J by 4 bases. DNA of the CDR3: TGTGCCAGCAGCTTCGTTAGCGGGAGTTACGAGCAGTACTTC. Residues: CASSFVSGSYEQYF.

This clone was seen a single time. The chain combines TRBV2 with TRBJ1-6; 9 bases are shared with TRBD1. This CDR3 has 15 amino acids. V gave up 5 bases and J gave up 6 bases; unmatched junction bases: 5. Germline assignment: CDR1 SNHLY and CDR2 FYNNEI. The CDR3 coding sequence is TGTGCCAGCAGTACTGACAGGGGGGTTAATTCACCCCTCCACTTT. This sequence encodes CASSTDRGVNSPLHF.

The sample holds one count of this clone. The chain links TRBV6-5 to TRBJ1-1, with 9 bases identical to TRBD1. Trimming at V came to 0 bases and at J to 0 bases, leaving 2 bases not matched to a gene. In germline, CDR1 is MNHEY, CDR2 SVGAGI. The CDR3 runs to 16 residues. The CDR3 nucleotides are TGTGCCAGCAGTTACTCCGGGACAGGGATGAACACTGAAGCTTTCTTT. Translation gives CASSYSGTGMNTEAFF.

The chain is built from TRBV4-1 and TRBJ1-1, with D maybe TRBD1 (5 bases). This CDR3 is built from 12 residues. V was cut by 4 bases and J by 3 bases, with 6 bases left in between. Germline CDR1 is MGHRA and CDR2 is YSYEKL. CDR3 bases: TGCGCCAGCAGCCGGGGGTACACTGAAGCTTTCTTT. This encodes CASSRGYTEAFF.

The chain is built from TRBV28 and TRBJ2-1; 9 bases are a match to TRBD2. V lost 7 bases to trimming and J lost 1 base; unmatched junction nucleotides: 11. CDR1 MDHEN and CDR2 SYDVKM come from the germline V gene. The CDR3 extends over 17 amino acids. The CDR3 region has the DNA TGTGCCAGCACGCCACAGGCGGGGGGGGCTTCCTACAATGAGCAGTTCTTC. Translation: CASTPQAGGASYNEQFF. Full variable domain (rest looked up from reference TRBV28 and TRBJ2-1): DVKVTQSSRYLVKRTGEKVFLECVQDMDHENMFWYRQDPGLGLRLIYFSYDVKMKEKGDIPEGYSVSREKKERFSLILESASTNQTSMYLCASTPQAGGASYNEQFFGPGTRLTVL.

DNA of the CDR3: TGCGCCAGCAGATTCGAAGAATTGAACACCGGGGAGCTGTTTTTT. Protein product: CASRFEELNTGELFF. The rearrangement joins TRBV5-1 to TRBJ2-2; D is unresolved. Germline CDR1 is SGHRS and CDR2 is YFSETQ. Deletions cut 5 bases from V and 1 base from J, with 12 bases between. The length of the CDR3 is 15 residues. Filled out from reference TRBV5-1 and TRBJ2-2, the complete variable domain reads KAGVTQTPRYLIKTRGQQVTLSCSPISGHRSVSWYQQTPGQGLQFLFEYFSETQRNKGNFPGRFSGRQFSNSRSEMNVSTLELGDSALYLCASRFEELNTGELFFGEGSRLTVL.

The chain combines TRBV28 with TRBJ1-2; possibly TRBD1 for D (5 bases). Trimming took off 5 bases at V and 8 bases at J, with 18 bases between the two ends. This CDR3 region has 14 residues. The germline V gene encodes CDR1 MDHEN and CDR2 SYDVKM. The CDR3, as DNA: TGTGCCAGCAGTGACCCGGGACCGGGTAGAGGCTACACCTTC. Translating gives CASSDPGPGRGYTF.